This passage covers 30 T cell receptor gamma chains from one sample sequenced in a study of gammadelta T cells in human blood. TCRdb ran CATT on the RT-PCR reads. Of 150 to 250 gamma-chain clones listed, roughly a third were seen once; the top ten hold around half. The source material was non-Vgamma9Vdelta2 gamma-delta T cells from cord blood. The receptor set was obtained from a newborn.

In its sample, this clone was seen a few times. This likely came from a read error, as a far larger clone is one base away. The genes are TRGV4 and TRGJP2. The CDR3 sequence is 11 residues long. Per germline, CDR1 EGSTGY and CDR2 YDSYTSSV. V trimming: 5 bases; J trimming: 8 bases; junction bases outside the gene matches: 2. The CDR3 loop is CATWVDWIKTF. In nucleotides, the CDR3 is TGTGCCACCTGGGTGGATTGGATCAAGACGTTT.

A few counts support this clone. This probably arose from a read error, given a far larger clone one base away. J is TRGJ1 or TRGJ2 and V is TRGV2. With 6 bases clipped from V and 9 bases from J, the junction kept 14 bases outside the gene matches. Germline loops: CDR1 EGSNGY, CDR2 YDSYNSKV. The CDR3 sequence is 13 residues long. CDR3 sequence: CATWPLPRCKKLF. CDR3 DNA sequence: TGTGCCACCTGGCCCCTCCCGAGGTGTAAGAAACTCTTT.

This clone has a handful of counts. One base separates it from a far larger clone, so it is likely a read error. The gene calls are TRGV4 and TRGJ1 or TRGJ2. The CDR3 has 14 residues. Germline V gives CDR1 EGSTGY, CDR2 YDSYTSSV. V trimming: 5 bases; J trimming: 0 bases; junction bases outside the gene matches: 7. This CDR3 is CATWGGGNYYKKLF. The CDR3 DNA reads as TGTGCCACCTGGGGGGGCGGGAATTATTATAAGAAACTCTTT.

Regarding this clone: A read error is likely here: a far larger clone is one base away. Because the CDR3's place on the DNA is in doubt, the DNA is left out and the CDR3 is given as listed by TCRdb. Called V gene: TRGV5P; the J gene was not called. TRGV5P is noted as a pseudogene. The CDR3 extends over 30 residues, inclusive of both ends. This CDR3 is CASWGIIIRNSLAVEQHLLSQVSIGRIQHF.

By share of the sample, this clone is hyperexpanded (1% or more). V gene TRGV9 combines with J gene TRGJ1 or TRGJ2. The trim removed 3 bases at V and 4 bases at J, leaving 6 bases unmatched. CDR1 is GITISATS and CDR2 is ISYDGTV in the germline V gene (reference sequence). The CDR3 has 13 residues. The CDR3 protein is CALWEKDYYKKLF. CDR3 sequence (DNA): TGTGCCTTGTGGGAGAAGGACTATTATAAGAAACTCTTT.

This clone is deemed hyperexpanded (1% or more). V usage is TRGV2 and J usage is TRGJ1 or TRGJ2. The trim removed 3 bases at V and 5 bases at J, leaving 13 bases unmatched. The CDR3 extends over 15 amino acids. Germline V gives CDR1 EGSNGY, CDR2 YDSYNSKV. The CDR3 loop is CATWDRNPLHYKKLF. For the CDR3, the DNA is TGTGCCACCTGGGACCGTAATCCCCTTCATTATAAGAAACTCTTT.

Judged by abundance, this clone is hyperexpanded (1% or more). This chain uses TRGV4 with TRGJ1 or TRGJ2. The CDR3 runs 13 residues. Losses at the gene ends were 0 bases for V and 3 bases for J; bases not matched to a gene: 2. The germline CDR1 and CDR2 sequences are EGSTGY and YDSYTSSV. The CDR3 bases are TGTGCCACCTGGGATGGGCTTTATTATAAGAAACTCTTT. It specifies CATWDGLYYKKLF.

In its sample, this clone was seen a few times. A far larger clone is one nucleotide away, so this likely arose from a read error. The chain has TRGV5 and TRGJ1 or TRGJ2. Germline CDR1 VINAFY, CDR2 YDVSNSKD. CDR3 length: 12 amino acids. CDR3 loop: CATWALDYNKLF. The CDR3 coding sequence is TGTGCCACCTGGGCCCTAGATTATAATAAACTCTTT.

A word on this clone: With a far larger clone one base away, a read error is the likely cause. The chain joins TRGV4 to TRGJ1 or TRGJ2. The CDR3 runs 14 residues. Germline CDR1 EGSTGY, CDR2 YDSYTSSV. The CDR3 sequence: CATWGGENYYKKIF. DNA of the CDR3: TGTGCCACCTGGGGGGGCGAGAATTATTATAAGAAAATCTTT.

This clone has just a few counts. A far larger clone is one base from this, pointing to a likely read error. Other nucleotide sequences from this sample produce the same CDR3. The chain employs TRGV4 and TRGJ1 or TRGJ2. This CDR3 has 14 amino acids. Germline lookup yields CDR1 EGSTGY and CDR2 YDSYTSSV. In nucleotides, the CDR3 is TGTGCTACCTGGGGGGGCGAGAATTATTATAAGAAACTCTTT. Its translation is CATWGGENYYKKLF.

This clone turned up a few times. A read error is the likely source, as a far larger clone sits one nucleotide away. In the same sample, other DNA sequences code for this CDR3. This chain joins TRGV8 and TRGJP2. Germline matching of the DNA provided the J gene here, since TCRdb leaves it blank. V dropped 5 bases and J dropped 6; count of bases not matched to a gene: 15. This CDR3 region has 16 residues. Looked up from germline, CDR1 is VENAVY and CDR2 is YDSYNSRV. As DNA, the CDR3 is TGTGCCACCTGGGCCCAACCGGTAGGAGGTGATTGGATCAAGACGTTT. Translation: CATWAQPVGGDWIKTF.

This clone has a handful of counts. A far larger clone is a single base away, which makes a read error likely. V gene TRGV8 combines with J gene TRGJP2. Germline CDR1 is VENAVY and CDR2 is YDSYNSRV. V shed 5 bases and J 6 bases; nucleotides not matched to a gene: 15. This CDR3 has 16 amino acids. The CDR3 DNA follows: TGTGCCACCTGGGCCAAACCGGTAGGGGGTGATTGGATCAAGACGTTT. Protein product: CATWAKPVGGDWIKTF.

On this clone itself: With a far larger clone one base away, a read error is the likely cause. The V gene is listed as TRGV10; no J gene was called. TRGV10 belongs to the ORF category, with a function that is uncertain. The CDR3 covers 10 residues. CDR3 sequence (DNA): TGTGCTGCGTGGAACTATAAGAATCTCTTT. Its protein is CAAWNYKNLF.

On this clone: A read error is likely here: a far larger clone is one base away. The V gene reported is TRGV8; the J gene is uncalled. Germline-derived CDR1 and CDR2 are VENAVY and YDSYNSRV. The CDR3 extends over 13 amino acids. The CDR3 loop reads CATWTYQDYNKLF. CDR3 nucleotides: TGTGCCACCTGGACCTACCAGGATTATAATAAACTCTTT.

Remarks on this clone: A read error is likely here: a far larger clone is one base away. This chain uses TRGV4 with TRGJ1 or TRGJ2. Germline V CDR1 and CDR2: EGSTGY, YDSYTSSV. With V trimmed by 2 bases and J by 6 bases, 13 bases remained unmatched. This CDR3 contains 15 residues. The CDR3 DNA reads as TGTGCCACCTGGGATGTCCGGCTTTGTTGTTATAAGAAACTCTTT. It codes for CATWDVRLCCYKKLF.

Concerning this clone: A far more abundant clone sits one base away, making this likely a read error. The chain uses TRGV9 and TRGJ1 or TRGJ2. CDR1 and CDR2 from the germline V gene are GITISATS and ISYDGTV (reference sequence). The CDR3 length is 13 residues. CDR3 amino acids: CALWEKDYYKKLF. In DNA form, the CDR3 reads TGTGCCTTGTGGGAGAAGGACTATTATAAGAAGCTCTTT.

Concerning this clone itself: A far larger clone is just one base off, so this is likely a read error. The sample holds other DNA sequences that translate to the same CDR3. The gene calls are TRGV4 and TRGJP. The CDR3 is 15 residues long. CDR1 is EGSTGY and CDR2 is YDSYTSSV in the germline V gene. In DNA, the CDR3 is TGTGCCACCTGGGATTTGGAGTTGGGTAAAAAAATCAAGGTATTT. The encoded protein is CATWDLELGKKIKVF.

This clone was observed a few times. Only one base separates this from a far larger clonotype, so it likely reflects a read error. The V call is TRGV9, the J call TRGJ1 or TRGJ2. The CDR3 is 14 residues long. Germline CDR1 is GITISATS and CDR2 is ISYDGTV (reference sequence). CDR3 region: CALWDSALYYKNLF. CDR3 bases: TGTGCCTTGTGGGATTCCGCCCTTTATTATAAGAACCTCTTT.

With respect to this clone: It differs at one base from a far larger clone, so likely a read error. The V gene is TRGV8; the J gene was not called. The germline V gene has CDR1 VENAVY and CDR2 YDSYNSRV. This CDR3 is built from 16 residues. This CDR3 reads CATWAQPVGGDWIETF. The CDR3, as DNA: TGTGCCACCTGGGCCCAACCGGTAGGGGGTGATTGGATCGAGACGTTT.

With respect to this clone: Only one base separates this from a far larger clonotype, so it likely reflects a read error. Other nucleotide sequences in the sample specify the same CDR3. The rearrangement joins TRGV5 to TRGJP2. Germline CDR1 is VINAFY and CDR2 is YDVSNSKD. The CDR3 length is 15 residues. The DNA for the CDR3 is TGTGCGACCTGGGACAGGCGTAGTAGTGATTGGATCAAGACGTTT. Translated: CATWDRRSSDWIKTF.

Only a few counts were recorded for this clone. This probably arose from a read error, given a far larger clone one base away. V is TRGV3 and J is TRGJ1 or TRGJ2. The CDR3 consists of 11 residues. Germline CDR1 VTNTFY, CDR2 YDVSTARD (reference sequence). With 6 bases clipped from V and 8 bases from J, the junction kept 7 bases outside the gene matches. The CDR3 DNA follows: TGTGCCACCTGGCTATTTGATAAGAAACTCTTT. It specifies CATWLFDKKLF.

With respect to this clone: This likely stems from a read error, as it lies one base from a far larger clone. For the V gene the call is TRGV2; the J gene has no call. The CDR3 sequence is 15 residues long. The germline gives CDR1 EGSNGY, CDR2 YDSYNSKV. The CDR3 DNA follows: TGTGCCACCTGGGACCGTAATCCCCTTCATTATAAGAAGCTCTTT. Protein sequence: CATWDRNPLHYKKLF.

By share of the sample, this clone is hyperexpanded. V and J are TRGV5P and TRGJP2. TRGV5P has pseudogene status. The CDR3 consists of 11 residues. In DNA, the CDR3 is TGTGCCACTGGGATTGTGTGGATCAAGACGTTT. This encodes CATGIVWIKTF.

About this clone: This sequence is one base from a far larger clone and is likely a read error. The sample contains more than one DNA sequence encoding this CDR3. The chain couples TRGV8 to TRGJP2. TCRdb records no J gene; here it was assigned by comparing the DNA to germline. The CDR3 has 16 amino acids. V shed 5 bases, J shed 6 bases, and the junction held 15 bases outside the gene matches. CDR1 and CDR2 (germline): VENAVY, YDSYNSRV. The CDR3 loop reads CATWAQPVGGDWIKTF. The CDR3 DNA reads TGTGCCACCTGGGCCCAACCGGTAGGTGGTGATTGGATCAAGACGTTT.

Concerning this clone itself: This probably arose from a read error, given a far larger clone one base away. J is TRGJ1 or TRGJ2 and V is TRGV10. Being an ORF, TRGV10 has a function that is uncertain. The CDR3 consists of 11 residues. CDR3 sequence (DNA): TGTGCTGCGTGCTGCTATTATAGGAAACTCTTT. Protein sequence: CAACCYYRKLF.

Notes on this clone: This sequence is one base from a far larger clone and is likely a read error. Other DNA sequences in the same sample also yield this CDR3. V usage is TRGV4 and J usage is TRGJP2. The CDR3 is 11 residues long. Germline V gene sequence: CDR1 EGSTGY, CDR2 YDSYTSSV. The CDR3 coding sequence is TGTGCCACCTGGGGGGATTGGATTAAGACGTTT. Amino acids: CATWGDWIKTF.

Concerning this clone: A far larger clone lies a single base away; this is likely a read error. The genes are TRGV4 and TRGJ1 or TRGJ2. CDR3 length equals 11 residues. Germline lookup yields CDR1 EGSTGY and CDR2 YDSYTSSV. The CDR3 sequence is CASWDGYKKLF. In DNA, the CDR3 is TGTGCCTCCTGGGATGGTTATAAGAAACTCTTT.

This clone was counted only a few times. It is likely a read error: a sequence one base away is far more abundant. The identical CDR3 is also encoded by other nucleotide sequences in the sample. The chain carries TRGV4 and TRGJ1 or TRGJ2. The germline V gene has CDR1 EGSTGY and CDR2 YDSYTSSV. The CDR3 spans 11 residues. CDR3 sequence (DNA): TGTGCCACCTGGGATGGTTATAAGAAGCTCTTT. Its protein is CATWDGYKKLF.

Remarks on this clone: This likely reflects a read error, since a far larger clone is one base away. The sample holds other DNA sequences that translate to the same CDR3. No call exists for the J gene, whereas the V gene is TRGV4. Germline CDR1 EGSTGY, CDR2 YDSYTSSV. This CDR3 is 12 amino acids long. CDR3: CATWDGFEKKLF. CDR3 nucleotide sequence: TGTGCCACCTGGGATGGGTTTGAAAAGAAACTGTTT.

Turning to this clone: The TCRdb protein comes from a much larger clone and disagrees with this DNA's translation at residue 10, likely due to a read error; the protein given here is derived from the DNA. No J gene was assigned, while the V gene was called as TRGV3. Germline CDR1 is VTNTFY and CDR2 is YDVSTARD (reference sequence). The CDR3 loop spans 12 amino acids. The DNA for the CDR3 is TGTGCCACCTGGGCCCTAGATTATAAGAATCTCTTT. The encoded protein is CATWALDYKNLF.